This T cell receptor beta chain was sequenced for a study of CD8 T cells in Susac syndrome. V was pared by 6 bases and J by 0 bases, with 12 bases between. The CDR3 spans 15 residues. Germline CDR1 reads LNHDA; CDR2 reads SQIVND (reference sequence). The authors reverse transcribed roughly 0.5 to 1 ug RNA with random hexamers. Across 54 Vbeta and 13 Jbeta, immunoSEQ multiplex PCR amplified TCR beta CDR3. Each CDR3 protein gets one entry after TCRdb re-called the immunoSEQ multiplex PCR reads with MiXCR. The table has about 57,000 distinct CDR3 sequences, 93% seen once. The patients who served as multiple sclerosis controls were treatment-naive and had stable or active relapsing-remitting disease that fulfilled the revised McDonald criteria. Negative isolation was used for CD8+ and CD4+ T cells, and FACS enrichment was applied to TEMRA cells.

This clonotype originated in a human donor with multiple sclerosis. The chain combines TRBV19 with TRBJ1-5; D is uncertain. Sequencing used CD8+ T cells from PBMCs. The CDR3 coding sequence is TGTGCCAGTAGCGTTGGACTCGATAGCAATCAGCCCCAGCATTTT. This gives the protein CASSVGLDSNQPQHF.